A selection of T cell receptor beta chains follows, all from one sample in a study of blood T cell repertoires in COVID-19. Assay: immunoSEQ multiplex PCR; the TCRdb copy retains only in-frame clones and omits some. The sample contains approximately 220,000 clones, around 83% of which appear only once. The sequenced sample was peripheral blood. These receptors all stem from a woman aged 45-60 years with acute or convalescent COVID-19. Both conserved end residues are part of each CDR3. The order of the fields is V gene, J gene, clone size, D gene, CDR3 protein, CDR3 DNA. A D gene is named only where the DNA matches it firmly. Clone size is given for some rows only: seen once, a few or many times, or a class if the clone is expanded.

V: TRBV9
J: TRBJ1-4
size: NA
D: TRBD1
CDR3: CASSLRDSRSTNEKLFF
DNA: TGTGCCAGCAGCCTTAGGGACAGCCGATCAACTAATGAAAAACTGTTTTTT

V: TRBV19
J: TRBJ2-1
size: NA
D: NA
CDR3: CASSIYTGGNEQFF
DNA: TGTGCCAGTAGTATCTACACAGGTGGTAATGAGCAGTTCTTC

V: TRBV24-1
J: TRBJ1-1
size: NA
D: TRBD1
CDR3: CATSGGTENTEAFF
DNA: TGTGCCACCAGTGGGGGGACAGAGAACACTGAAGCTTTCTTT

V: TRBV7-5
J: TRBJ2-3
size: NA
D: NA
CDR3: CARSLWPRQGSTDTQYF
DNA: TGTGCCAGAAGCTTATGGCCTCGACAGGGTAGCACAGATACGCAGTATTTT

V: TRBV10-2
J: TRBJ2-2
size: few
D: TRBD2
CDR3: CASRVTGGDTGELFF
DNA: TGCGCCAGCAGGGTTACGGGAGGCGACACCGGGGAGCTGTTTTTT

V: TRBV24-1
J: TRBJ2-5
size: NA
D: TRBD2
CDR3: CATSDAPSPREGHETQYF
DNA: TGTGCCACCAGTGATGCTCCGAGCCCGCGGGAGGGCCATGAGACCCAGTACTTC

V: TRBV5-1
J: TRBJ1-1
size: NA
D: TRBD1
CDR3: CASSLQGVGTEAFF
DNA: TGCGCCAGCAGCTTACAGGGGGTTGGCACTGAAGCTTTCTTT

V: TRBV5-1
J: TRBJ2-5
size: NA
D: NA
CDR3: CASSLVSGDGETQYF
DNA: TGCGCCAGCAGCTTGGTAAGCGGAGACGGGGAGACCCAGTACTTC

V: TRBV4-1
J: TRBJ1-1
size: NA
D: NA
CDR3: CASSQEAGGNSDAFF
DNA: TGCGCCAGCAGCCAAGAGGCGGGGGGCAATTCGGATGCTTTCTTT

V: TRBV3-1/TRBV3-2
J: TRBJ2-7
size: NA
D: NA
CDR3: CASSQALSEQYF
DNA: TGTGCCAGCAGCCAAGCGTTATCCGAGCAGTACTTC

V: TRBV24-1
J: TRBJ2-1
size: once
D: NA
CDR3: CATSERGSGPKNNEQFF
DNA: TGTGCCACCAGTGAACGAGGGTCCGGGCCTAAGAACAATGAGCAGTTCTTC

V: TRBV6-4
J: TRBJ2-6
size: NA
D: NA
CDR3: CASSDSWTASGANVLTF
DNA: TGTGCCAGCAGTGACTCATGGACAGCATCAGGGGCCAACGTCCTGACTTTC

V: TRBV21-1
J: TRBJ1-5
size: NA
D: NA
CDR3: CASSKKQGYQPQHF
DNA: TGTGCCAGCAGCAAAAAACAGGGGTATCAGCCCCAGCATTTT

V: TRBV5-6
J: TRBJ1-6
size: few
D: NA
CDR3: CASGTRGSSYNSPLHF
DNA: TGTGCCAGCGGTACGCGGGGGTCCTCCTATAATTCACCCCTCCACTTT

V: TRBV27
J: TRBJ1-4
size: once
D: TRBD1
CDR3: CASSFHRGEDEKLFF
DNA: TGTGCCAGCAGTTTCCACAGGGGAGAAGATGAAAAACTGTTTTTT

V: TRBV9
J: TRBJ2-3
size: NA
D: TRBD2
CDR3: CASSVGGLAGADTQYF
DNA: TGTGCCAGCAGCGTAGGTGGCCTAGCGGGAGCGGATACGCAGTATTTT

V: TRBV7-6
J: TRBJ2-7
size: NA
D: TRBD2
CDR3: CASSLSGTPSYEQYF
DNA: TGTGCCAGCAGCTTGAGCGGGACCCCTTCCTACGAGCAGTACTTC

V: TRBV6-1
J: TRBJ1-5
size: NA
D: NA
CDR3: CASSGTQRGSNQPQHF
DNA: TGTGCCAGCAGTGGCACCCAAAGAGGGAGCAATCAGCCCCAGCATTTT

V: TRBV19
J: TRBJ2-6
size: NA
D: NA
CDR3: CASSKGEGSGANVLTF
DNA: TGTGCCAGTAGTAAGGGGGAGGGCTCTGGGGCCAACGTCCTGACTTTC

V: TRBV25-1
J: TRBJ1-4
size: NA
D: TRBD1
CDR3: CASSGLGTGDEKLFF
DNA: TGTGCCAGCAGTGGGTTAGGGACAGGGGATGAAAAACTGTTTTTT

V: TRBV10-3
J: TRBJ2-7
size: NA
D: TRBD2
CDR3: CAISAGGSGAAYEQYF
DNA: TGTGCCATCAGTGCGGGGGGGAGCGGGGCGGCCTACGAGCAGTACTTC

V: TRBV7-2
J: TRBJ2-3
size: NA
D: NA
CDR3: CASSPSAGYTDTQYF
DNA: TGTGCCAGCAGCCCAAGCGCGGGGTACACAGATACGCAGTATTTT

V: TRBV19
J: TRBJ2-7
size: NA
D: TRBD1
CDR3: CASSDRGGREQYF
DNA: TGTGCCAGTAGCGACAGGGGCGGGCGCGAGCAGTACTTC

V: TRBV19
J: TRBJ2-7
size: NA
D: NA
CDR3: CASSIERGRREQYF
DNA: TGTGCCAGTAGTATAGAGAGAGGGAGGAGAGAGCAGTACTTC

V: TRBV2
J: TRBJ2-2
size: NA
D: TRBD2
CDR3: CASSGFATGGRTNTGELFF
DNA: TGTGCCAGCAGTGGATTTGCCACGGGCGGGAGGACGAACACCGGGGAGCTGTTTTTT

V: TRBV7-2
J: TRBJ2-3
size: NA
D: NA
CDR3: CASSLGLVSTDTQYF
DNA: TGTGCCAGCAGCTTAGGGCTAGTTAGCACAGATACGCAGTATTTT

V: TRBV13
J: TRBJ1-6
size: NA
D: NA
CDR3: CASSRPGVLVSPLHF
DNA: TGTGCCAGCAGCAGACCGGGGGTCCTCGTTTCACCCCTCCACTTT

V: TRBV12-2
J: TRBJ1-1
size: NA
D: NA
CDR3: CASRGPGSFMNTEAFF
DNA: TGTGCAAGTCGCGGCCCGGGTTCCTTCATGAACACTGAAGCTTTCTTT

V: TRBV7-2
J: TRBJ1-6
size: once
D: TRBD1
CDR3: CASSLGGTGNSPLHF
DNA: TGTGCCAGCAGCTTAGGGGGGACAGGAAATTCACCCCTCCACTTT

V: TRBV18
J: TRBJ2-7
size: NA
D: NA
CDR3: CASSRPRGEQYF
DNA: TGTGCCAGCTCACGGCCAAGGGGCGAGCAGTACTTC

V: TRBV7-8
J: TRBJ1-1
size: NA
D: NA
CDR3: CASSLATRGATEAFF
DNA: TGTGCCAGCAGCTTAGCCACCAGGGGAGCCACTGAAGCTTTCTTT

V: TRBV6-5
J: TRBJ1-1
size: NA
D: NA
CDR3: CASRQSNTEAFF
DNA: TGTGCCAGCAGGCAGTCGAACACTGAAGCTTTCTTT

V: TRBV5-1
J: TRBJ2-5
size: NA
D: NA
CDR3: CATSLEAGLTETQYF
DNA: TGCGCCACCTCCCTCGAGGCGGGATTGACGGAGACCCAGTACTTC

V: TRBV6-5
J: TRBJ1-2
size: NA
D: NA
CDR3: CASSYGGGFSYGYTF
DNA: TGTGCCAGCAGTTACGGTGGGGGGTTCAGCTATGGCTACACCTTC

V: TRBV6-2/TRBV6-3
J: TRBJ1-1
size: few
D: NA
CDR3: CASSSSEPNTEAFF
DNA: TGTGCCAGCAGTTCGAGTGAACCGAACACTGAAGCTTTCTTT